Each of the 2 T cell receptor beta chains below was sequenced from the same sample in a study of Ad26.COV2.S vaccination and SARS-CoV-2 variants. Profiled with immunoSEQ multiplex PCR; TCRdb holds only in-frame clones, not every one. This sample has 350,000 to 450,000 clones; about four fifths occur once, and the top ten carry almost 7.5%. Treatment denoted: 15 to 20 received Ad26.COV2.S at low or high dose, single or two shots; about 5 received placebo; per-sample allocation not given. Following the first vaccine or placebo injection, samples were taken on day 63. Specimen: peripheral blood, collected in a trial of Ad26.COV2.S vaccine versus placebo. The source is a person between 18 and 65 years old who received the Ad26.COV2.S COVID-19 vaccine or a placebo.

The rearrangement joins TRBV5-1 to TRBJ1-1; D unclear. The V gene's germline CDR1 is SGHRS and CDR2 YFSETQ. This CDR3 has 13 residues. Trimming removed 2 bases at V and 5 bases at J, with 10 bases between. This CDR3 reads CASSFAGDTEAFF. For the CDR3, the DNA is TGCGCCAGCAGCTTCGCAGGAGATACTGAAGCTTTCTTT.

The rearrangement links TRBV11-3 to TRBJ1-2; D is possibly TRBD1 (6 bases). Germline V gene lookup returns CDR1 SGHNT and CDR2 YENEEA. Trimming left V 7 bases short and J 3 bases short, with 12 bases between. The CDR3 sequence is 13 residues long. CDR3 nucleotide sequence: TGTGCCAGCACCATGGGGGCGGACTATGGCTACACCTTC. It encodes CASTMGADYGYTF.